The 25 T cell receptor beta chains in this list originate from one sample, sequenced in a study of blood T cell repertoires in COVID-19. Repertoires were generated with immunoSEQ multiplex PCR, while TCRdb's copy carries only in-frame clones and drops some. The repertoire holds fewer than 450,000 clones, with over 75% as singletons. Sequencing used PBMCs or T cells enriched from blood (not recorded which). These receptors all come from a woman between 40 and 50 years old with acute COVID-19.

This clone was seen just once. The CDR3 bases are TGTGCCAGCAGCTATACAAGAACTGAAGCTTTCTTT. Translating it yields CASSYTRTEAFF. This rearrangement joins TRBV3-1 (or the pseudogene TRBV3-2) to TRBJ1-1, with D unclear. The CDR3 runs 12 residues. V gave up 5 bases and J gave up 5 bases, with 9 bases separating them. Germline-derived CDR1 and CDR2 are LGHDT and YNNKEL (reference sequence).

The rearrangement joins TRBV12-3 or TRBV12-4 to TRBJ1-1; 8 bases map to TRBD1. The junction had 10 bases not matched to a gene; V was cut back by 6 bases and J by 13 bases. This CDR3 is built from 12 residues. The CDR3 loop is CASRYAGGGVFF. DNA for the CDR3: TGTGCCAGCAGATACGCAGGGGGCGGTGTTTTCTTT.

This rearrangement joins TRBV19 to TRBJ1-4, with D possibly being TRBD1 (6 bases). V gave up 6 bases and J gave up 8 bases, with 10 bases separating them. Germline loops: CDR1 LNHDA, CDR2 SQIVND (reference sequence). This CDR3 comprises 12 residues. CDR3 protein: CASRARGEKLFF. In DNA form, the CDR3 reads TGTGCCAGTAGGGCAAGGGGGGAAAAACTGTTTTTT.

The V gene is TRBV4-1, the J gene TRBJ2-3; 11 bases are a match to TRBD1. Losses at the gene ends were 4 bases for V and 4 bases for J; bases not matched to a gene: 7. The length of the CDR3 is 16 residues. Germline assignment: CDR1 MGHRA and CDR2 YSYEKL. The chain's CDR3 is CASSRGQGARSDTQYF. CDR3 bases: TGCGCCAGCAGCCGAGGACAGGGGGCCAGGTCAGATACGCAGTATTTT.

The chain joins TRBV28 to TRBJ1-2, with 8 positions matching TRBD1. The CDR3 runs to 15 residues. Germline CDR1 and CDR2: MDHEN and SYDVKM. J lost 1 base, V lost 4 bases, and 5 bases had no gene match. CDR3 sequence (DNA): TGTGCCAGCAGTTCTATACAGGGGGGTAACTATGGCTACACCTTC. It translates to CASSSIQGGNYGYTF.

The chain has TRBV6-5 and TRBJ1-4; 7 bases map to TRBD1. V lost 6 bases to trimming and J lost 8 bases; unmatched junction nucleotides: 9. The CDR3 spans 14 residues. Germline CDR1 MNHEY, CDR2 SVGAGI. The DNA of the CDR3 is TGTGCCAGCAGAAAGGGACAGTTCGGGGAAAAACTGTTTTTT. Translation: CASRKGQFGEKLFF.

This clone was observed a single time. The gene calls are TRBV25-1 and TRBJ1-4, with D maybe TRBD1 (6 bases). This CDR3 is built from 13 residues. The germline CDR1 and CDR2 sequences are MGHDK and SYGVNS. The V gene lost 8 bases and the J gene lost 3 bases, with 10 bases spanning the gap. Here the CDR3 DNA reads TGTGCCAGCCACAGGGCGGCTAATGAAAAACTGTTTTTT. Protein sequence: CASHRAANEKLFF.

The J gene is TRBJ2-3, the V gene TRBV5-6, with D perhaps TRBD2 (5 bases). CDR1 is SGHDT and CDR2 is YYEEEE in the germline V gene. The CDR3 has 13 residues. Deletions cut 10 bases from V and 3 bases from J, with 15 bases between. In DNA form, the CDR3 reads TGTGCCTTAGCAACCCGAGGGACAGATACGCAGTATTTT. Translated, it gives CALATRGTDTQYF. The whole variable domain, remainder taken from reference TRBV5-6 and TRBJ2-3, is DAGVTQSPTHLIKTRGQQVTLRCSPKSGHDTVSWYQQALGQGPQFIFQYYEEEERQRGNFPDRFSGHQFPNYSSELNVNALLLGDSALYLCALATRGTDTQYFGPGTRLTVL.

This clone turned up a few times. V usage is TRBV7-9 and J usage is TRBJ1-5, with D unresolved. Trimming stripped 5 bases from V and 5 bases from J, with 16 bases between. The CDR3 extends over 15 amino acids. CDR1 and CDR2 from the germline V gene are SEHNR and FQNEAQ (reference sequence). DNA for the CDR3: TGTGCCAGCAGCCTAGGCGGGTTGTTCGATCAGCCCCAGCATTTT. Protein sequence: CASSLGGLFDQPQHF.

The gene calls are TRBV4-1 and TRBJ1-5; no clear D. Germline V CDR1 and CDR2: MGHRA, YSYEKL. V was shortened by 0 bases and J by 4 bases, with 10 bases between the two germline ends. The CDR3 sequence is 15 residues long. The DNA of the CDR3 is TGCGCCAGCAGCCAAGATGGCAGGCCGAATCAGCCCCAGCATTTT. Translation gives CASSQDGRPNQPQHF.

The chain couples TRBV9 to TRBJ1-2; D is uncertain. The CDR3 is 13 residues long. Germline lookup yields CDR1 SGDLS and CDR2 YYNGEE. V was trimmed by 0 bases and J by 4 bases, leaving 7 bases between them. CDR3 sequence reads: CASSVVSGYGYTF. The CDR3 region has the DNA TGTGCCAGCAGCGTAGTGAGTGGCTATGGCTACACCTTC. Drawing the rest from reference TRBV9 and TRBJ1-2, the complete variable domain is DSGVTQTPKHLITATGQRVTLRCSPRSGDLSVYWYQQSLDQGLQFLIQYYNGEERAKGNILERFSAQQFPDLHSELNLSSLELGDSALYFCASSVVSGYGYTFGSGTRLTVV.

The chain carries TRBV7-8 and TRBJ2-1; D might be TRBD2 (7 bases). There are 16 residues in the CDR3. Germline CDR1 and CDR2: SGHVS and FQNEAQ. Trimming shortened V by 3 bases and J by 6 bases, and 18 bases separated the two germline ends. For the CDR3, the DNA is TGTGCCAGCAGCTTTCTCGATGGGGGGGCTCTCAATGAGCAGTTCTTC. Amino acid sequence: CASSFLDGGALNEQFF.

This sequence joins TRBV5-6 and TRBJ2-7; no definite D call. The CDR3 is 14 amino acids. Germline assignment: CDR1 SGHDT and CDR2 YYEEEE. Trimming took 0 bases from V and 0 from J, leaving 7 bases between them. The CDR3 loop is CASSLVAVSYEQYF. CDR3 nucleotide sequence: TGTGCCAGCAGCTTGGTGGCAGTCTCCTACGAGCAGTACTTC. Combining the CDR3 with reference TRBV5-6 and TRBJ2-7 gives the whole variable domain DAGVTQSPTHLIKTRGQQVTLRCSPKSGHDTVSWYQQALGQGPQFIFQYYEEEERQRGNFPDRFSGHQFPNYSSELNVNALLLGDSALYLCASSLVAVSYEQYFGPGTRLTVT.

The chain couples TRBV28 to TRBJ1-1; a weak D match, TRBD1 (6 bases). The CDR3 spans 15 residues. Per the germline V gene, CDR1 is MDHEN and CDR2 is SYDVKM. Trimming removed 5 bases from V and 4 bases from J, with 17 bases in between. In DNA, the CDR3 is TGTGCCAGCAGTCCCGGGACATCCAAAGGCACTGAAGCTTTCTTT. It yields the protein CASSPGTSKGTEAFF.

The gene calls are TRBV9 and TRBJ1-5; the D gene is possibly TRBD1 (5 bases). The germline gives CDR1 SGDLS, CDR2 YYNGEE. The CDR3 extends over 15 amino acids. Trimming cost V 4 bases and J 7 bases, with 18 bases left between them. CDR3 region: CASSRGGMGWQPQHF. The CDR3 DNA reads TGTGCCAGCAGCCGGGGGGGAATGGGATGGCAGCCCCAGCATTTT.

The chain links TRBV5-1 to TRBJ1-6; D is ambiguous. This CDR3 contains 14 residues. CDR1 SGHRS and CDR2 YFSETQ come from the germline V gene. The V gene lost 2 bases and the J gene lost 4 bases, with 7 bases spanning the gap. This CDR3 is CASSLTSYNSPLHF. The CDR3 coding sequence is TGCGCCAGCAGCTTAACCAGTTATAATTCACCCCTCCACTTT.

V is TRBV9 and J is TRBJ2-3, with a weak D call TRBD2 (7 bases). The CDR3 spans 16 residues. CDR1 and CDR2 from the germline V gene are SGDLS and YYNGEE. Trimming pared 0 bases from V and 4 bases from J, leaving 15 bases between. For the CDR3, the DNA is TGTGCCAGCAGCGTAGGGGTTGGCGGGGGCGCAGATACGCAGTATTTT. Amino acids: CASSVGVGGGADTQYF.

The chain links TRBV6-5 to TRBJ1-3, with TRBD1 matching 7 bases. Per the germline V gene, CDR1 is MNHEY and CDR2 is SVGAGI. This CDR3 has 15 residues. Trimming took 11 bases from V and 0 from J; bases not matched to a gene: 10. The CDR3 loop is CAPRTGQSSGNTIYF. CDR3 bases: TGTGCCCCCCGGACAGGACAATCCTCTGGAAACACCATATATTTT.

This chain links TRBV5-1 with TRBJ1-1, with D hard to call. Trimming pared 1 base from V and 1 base from J, leaving 5 bases between. The CDR3 extends over 13 amino acids. Germline V lookup: CDR1 SGHRS, CDR2 YFSETQ. The chain's CDR3 is CASSLFSNTEAFF. CDR3 in DNA: TGCGCCAGCAGCTTGTTCTCGAACACTGAAGCTTTCTTT.

Regarding this clone: This specimen includes other DNA sequences encoding the same CDR3. J is TRBJ2-6 and V is TRBV9; D might be TRBD1 (5 bases). The V gene's germline CDR1 is SGDLS and CDR2 YYNGEE. V shed 0 bases and J shed 4 bases, with 5 bases lying between them. The length of the CDR3 is 14 residues. The CDR3 DNA reads TGTGCCAGCAGCGTAGGGGGCGGGGCCAACGTCCTGACTTTC. This sequence encodes CASSVGGGANVLTF.

The chain employs TRBV11-2 and TRBJ1-1; 10 bases are shared with TRBD1. The CDR3 has 17 residues. Germline CDR1 reads SGHAT; CDR2 reads FQNNGV. Trimming removed 4 bases from V and 5 bases from J; junction bases left unmatched: 13. CDR3 sequence reads: CASSSQTLTGGRTEAFF. Here the CDR3 DNA reads TGTGCCAGCAGCTCCCAGACCTTGACAGGGGGCCGGACTGAAGCTTTCTTT.

The chain carries TRBV15 and TRBJ1-5, with D possibly TRBD1 on 6 matching bases. CDR1 is LNHNV, CDR2 YYDKDF, per germline (reference sequence). The CDR3 extends over 14 amino acids. V gave up 8 bases and J gave up 5 bases, with 16 bases separating them. CDR3 coding DNA: TGTGCCACCTGGGGGAATAACAGGGATCAGCCCCAGCATTTT. Protein: CATWGNNRDQPQHF.

This chain uses TRBV30 with TRBJ2-7; 7 bases are shared with TRBD2. Germline V gene lookup returns CDR1 GTSNPN and CDR2 SVGIG (reference sequence). Trimming at V came to 4 bases and at J to 2 bases, leaving 8 bases not matched to a gene. This CDR3 has 14 residues. Here the CDR3 DNA reads TGTGCCTGGAAGCCTCAGGGACTAACCTACGAGCAGTACTTC. Its protein product is CAWKPQGLTYEQYF.

Details on this clone: This sample includes further DNA sequences coding for the same CDR3. CDR3 in amino acids: CASSPGTGNEKLFF. DNA for the CDR3: TGCGCCAGCAGCCCGGGGACAGGGAATGAAAAACTGTTTTTT. This chain connects TRBV5-1 to TRBJ1-4; 9 nucleotides match TRBD1. The V segment lost 4 bases and the J segment 5 bases; nucleotides outside the gene matches: 3. The CDR3 has 14 amino acids. CDR1 and CDR2 from the germline V gene are SGHRS and YFSETQ.

V usage is TRBV5-5 and J usage is TRBJ2-2, with a weak D call TRBD2 (7 bases). Germline-derived CDR1 and CDR2 are SGHKS and YYEKEE (reference sequence). V was trimmed by 3 bases and J by 0 bases, leaving 15 bases between them. The CDR3 covers 17 residues. Here the CDR3 reads CASSSPFGGPNTGELFF. DNA for the CDR3: TGTGCCAGCAGCTCACCCTTCGGGGGGCCGAACACCGGGGAGCTGTTTTTT.